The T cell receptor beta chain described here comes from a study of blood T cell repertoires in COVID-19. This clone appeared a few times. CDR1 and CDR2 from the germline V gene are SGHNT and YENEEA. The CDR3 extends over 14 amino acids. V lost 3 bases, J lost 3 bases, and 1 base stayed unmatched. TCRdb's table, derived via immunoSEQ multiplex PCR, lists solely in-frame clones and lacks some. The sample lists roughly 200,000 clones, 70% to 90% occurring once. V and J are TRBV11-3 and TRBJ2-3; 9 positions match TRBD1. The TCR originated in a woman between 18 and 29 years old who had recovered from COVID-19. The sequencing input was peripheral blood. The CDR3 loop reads CASSFDRGTDTQYF. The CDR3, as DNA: TGTGCCAGCAGCTTCGACAGGGGGACAGATACGCAGTATTTT.